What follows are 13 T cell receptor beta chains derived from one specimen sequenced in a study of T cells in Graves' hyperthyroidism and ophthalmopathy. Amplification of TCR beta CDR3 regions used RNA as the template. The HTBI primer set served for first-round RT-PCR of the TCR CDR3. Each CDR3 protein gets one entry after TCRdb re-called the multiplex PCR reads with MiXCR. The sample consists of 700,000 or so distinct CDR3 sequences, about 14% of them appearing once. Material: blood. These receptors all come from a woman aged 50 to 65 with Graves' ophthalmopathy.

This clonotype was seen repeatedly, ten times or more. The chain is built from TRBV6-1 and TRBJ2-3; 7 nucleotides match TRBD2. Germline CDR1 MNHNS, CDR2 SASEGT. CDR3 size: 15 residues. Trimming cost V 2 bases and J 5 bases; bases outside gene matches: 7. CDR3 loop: CASSELRTRIDTQYF. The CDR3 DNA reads TGTGCCAGCAGTGAACTCCGGACTAGAATAGATACGCAGTATTTT.

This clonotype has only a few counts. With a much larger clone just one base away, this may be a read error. The CDR3 nucleotides read TGTGCCAGCAGCTTAGCAGGGACCAAAAACATTCAGTACTTC. As protein: CASSLAGTKNIQYF. The chain recombines TRBV7-9 with TRBJ2-4; D is ambiguous. Germline lookup yields CDR1 SEHNR and CDR2 FQNEAQ (reference sequence). CDR3 length: 14 amino acids. The germline V and J ends were trimmed by 0 bases and 2 bases, with 5 bases remaining between them.

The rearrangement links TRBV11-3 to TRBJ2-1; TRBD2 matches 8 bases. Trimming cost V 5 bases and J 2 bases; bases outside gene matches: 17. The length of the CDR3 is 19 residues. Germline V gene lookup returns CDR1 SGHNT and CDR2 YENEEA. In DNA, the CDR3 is TGTGCCAGCAGCCTGGAACCAAGACCGGGACTAGTCACCTACAATGAGCAGTTCTTC. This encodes CASSLEPRPGLVTYNEQFF.

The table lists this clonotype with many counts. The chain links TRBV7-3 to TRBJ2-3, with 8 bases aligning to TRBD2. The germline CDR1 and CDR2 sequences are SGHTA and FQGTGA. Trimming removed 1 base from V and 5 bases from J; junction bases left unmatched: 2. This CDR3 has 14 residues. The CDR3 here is CASSLIGGEDTQYF. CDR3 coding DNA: TGTGCCAGCAGCTTAATCGGGGGGGAAGATACGCAGTATTTT.

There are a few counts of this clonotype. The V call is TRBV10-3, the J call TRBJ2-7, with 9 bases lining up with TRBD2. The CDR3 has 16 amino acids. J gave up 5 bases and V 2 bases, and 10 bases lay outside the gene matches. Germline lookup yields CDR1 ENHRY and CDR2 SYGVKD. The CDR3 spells CAISEVLAGAYDEQYF. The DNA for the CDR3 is TGTGCCATCAGTGAGGTGTTAGCGGGAGCCTATGACGAGCAGTACTTC.

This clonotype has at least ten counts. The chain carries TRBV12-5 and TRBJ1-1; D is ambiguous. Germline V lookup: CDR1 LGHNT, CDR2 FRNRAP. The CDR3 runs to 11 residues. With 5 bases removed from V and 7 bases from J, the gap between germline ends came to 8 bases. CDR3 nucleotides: TGTGCTAGTGGTGGGGTCCTTGAAGCTTTCTTT. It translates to CASGGVLEAFF.

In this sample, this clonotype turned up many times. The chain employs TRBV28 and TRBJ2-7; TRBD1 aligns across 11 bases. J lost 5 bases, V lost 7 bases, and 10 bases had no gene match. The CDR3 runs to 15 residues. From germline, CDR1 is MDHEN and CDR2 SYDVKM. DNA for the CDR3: TGTGCCAGCACGGACGGAGGGACAGGGGGGCACGAGCAGTACTTC. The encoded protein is CASTDGGTGGHEQYF.

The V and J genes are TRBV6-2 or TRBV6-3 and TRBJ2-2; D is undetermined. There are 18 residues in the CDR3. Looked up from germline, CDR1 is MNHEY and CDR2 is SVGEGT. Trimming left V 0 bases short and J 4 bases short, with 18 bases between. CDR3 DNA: TGTGCCAGCAGTTACTCGATGTTTTCGGGTGGCAGCACCGGGGAGCTGTTTTTT. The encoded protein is CASSYSMFSGGSTGELFF.

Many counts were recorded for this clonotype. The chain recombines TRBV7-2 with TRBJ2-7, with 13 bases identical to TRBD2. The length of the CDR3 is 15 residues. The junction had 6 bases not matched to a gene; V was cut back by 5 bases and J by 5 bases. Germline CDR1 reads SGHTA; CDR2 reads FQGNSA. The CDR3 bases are TGTGCCAGCAGCGCGAGACTAGCGGGAGGCAACGAGCAGTACTTC. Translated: CASSARLAGGNEQYF.

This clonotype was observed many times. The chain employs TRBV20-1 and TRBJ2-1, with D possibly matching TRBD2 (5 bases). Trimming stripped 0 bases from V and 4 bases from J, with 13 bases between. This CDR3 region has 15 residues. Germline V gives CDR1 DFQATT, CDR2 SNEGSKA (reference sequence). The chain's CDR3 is CSARDSSSSYNEQFF. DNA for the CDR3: TGCAGTGCTAGAGACTCTAGCTCCTCATACAATGAGCAGTTCTTC.

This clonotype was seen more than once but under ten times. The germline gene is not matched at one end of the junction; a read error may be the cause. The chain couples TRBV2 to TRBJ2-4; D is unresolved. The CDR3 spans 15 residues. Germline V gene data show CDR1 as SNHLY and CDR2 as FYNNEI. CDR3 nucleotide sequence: TGTGCCAGCAATGAAGGACGTCTGGCCAAAAACATTCAGTACTTC. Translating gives CASNEGRLAKNIQYF.

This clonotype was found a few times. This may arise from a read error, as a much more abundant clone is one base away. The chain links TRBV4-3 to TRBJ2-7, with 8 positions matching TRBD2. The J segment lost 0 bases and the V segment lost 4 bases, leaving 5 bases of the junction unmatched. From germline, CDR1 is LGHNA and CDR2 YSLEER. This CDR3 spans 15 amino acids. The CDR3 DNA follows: TGCGCCAGCAGCCGCGACGGGACTAGCTCCTACGAGCAGTACTTC. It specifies CASSRDGTSSYEQYF.

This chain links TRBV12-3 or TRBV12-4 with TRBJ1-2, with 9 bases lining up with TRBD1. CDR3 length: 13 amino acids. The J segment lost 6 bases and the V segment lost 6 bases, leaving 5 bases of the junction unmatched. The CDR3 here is CASRGTGRDGYTF. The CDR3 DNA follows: TGTGCCAGCAGAGGGACAGGGAGGGATGGCTACACCTTC.